The 27 T cell receptor beta chains given below trace back to one sample, sequenced in a study of spatial heterogeneity in lung cancer. The antigens these receptors bind are not known. Study-wide findings and caveats: The number of expanded tumor alpha and beta chains correlated with mutation number.

Time point specified: sample taken at primary tumor resection. MiXCR, run by TCRdb on the 5' RACE reads, gives a single entry per CDR3 protein. There are fewer than 8,500 distinct CDR3 sequences in the sample; roughly 8% occur only once, and around 4.2% lies in the top ten. The sequences come from lung tumor tissue, collected at surgery. The receptors shown here come from a male donor with early-stage non-small cell lung cancer.

This clonotype is judged medium-sized. The chain joins TRBV7-9 to TRBJ1-1; weak D call: TRBD1 (5 bases). V was shortened by 5 bases and J by 1 base, with 11 bases between the two germline ends. Germline CDR1 SEHNR, CDR2 FQNEAQ (reference sequence). The CDR3 extends over 14 amino acids. CDR3 sequence: CASSPQEKNTEAFF. CDR3 coding DNA: TGTGCCAGCAGCCCACAGGAAAAGAACACTGAAGCTTTCTTT.

As regards this clonotype: A much bigger clone sits one base away, suggesting this may be a read error. The V and J genes are TRBV27 and TRBJ1-2; the D is unclear. This CDR3 has 15 amino acids. Germline CDR1 MNHEY, CDR2 SMNVEV (reference sequence). The CDR3 region has the DNA TGTGACAGCGGTAGGGCGGGCAGCTCTTTCAATGGCTACACCTTC. This encodes CDSGRAGSSFNGYTF.

This clonotype appeared a single time. The chain combines TRBV7-1 with TRBJ2-5, with D perhaps given as TRBD1 or TRBD2 (5 bases each). TRBV7-1 is flagged as an ORF with uncertain function. Trimming took off 3 bases at V and 4 bases at J, with 9 bases between the two ends. The CDR3 runs 13 residues. CDR3 DNA sequence: TGTGCCAGCAGCTCCTGGGGGAGAGAGACCCAGTACTTC. Protein product: CASSSWGRETQYF.

This clonotype is labeled medium-sized (0.01 to 0.1%). The V gene is TRBV28, the J gene TRBJ1-2; D remains unclear. The V end was cut by 5 bases, the J end by 8 bases, with 12 bases between. CDR1 is MDHEN and CDR2 is SYDVKM in the germline V gene. This CDR3 has 12 amino acids. The chain's CDR3 is CASSDHPQGYTF. The CDR3 nucleotides are TGTGCCAGCAGTGACCACCCACAGGGCTACACCTTC.

Sample share makes this clonotype medium-sized (0.01 to 0.1%). V usage is TRBV29-1 and J usage is TRBJ2-5; maybe TRBD1 (5 bases). Germline CDR1 reads SQVTM; CDR2 reads ANQGSEA. The CDR3 is 13 residues long. V was pared by 3 bases and J by 4 bases, with 12 bases between. The CDR3 region is CSVEGQRGETQYF. The CDR3 bases are TGCAGCGTTGAGGGGCAGAGAGGAGAGACCCAGTACTTC.

This clonotype was counted once. The rearrangement links TRBV20-1 to TRBJ2-2, with 10 positions matching TRBD2. The J segment lost 5 bases and the V segment lost 2 bases, leaving 2 bases of the junction unmatched. Germline values: CDR1 DFQATT, CDR2 SNEGSKA (reference sequence). The CDR3 spans 14 residues. The CDR3 loop is CSARSAGGTGELFF. CDR3 sequence (DNA): TGCAGTGCTAGATCAGCGGGAGGGACCGGGGAGCTGTTTTTT.

This clonotype qualifies as medium-sized. The DNA for the CDR3 is TGTGCCAGCAGTCCCGGACAGGGCAAAGCTTTCTTT. Amino acids: CASSPGQGKAFF. The chain combines TRBV28 with TRBJ1-1, with TRBD1 matching over 8 bases. The CDR3 length is 12 residues. The ends lost 5 bases at V and 9 bases at J; junction bases unmatched: 5. From germline, CDR1 is MDHEN and CDR2 SYDVKM.

This clonotype is judged medium-sized. The V and J genes are TRBV2 and TRBJ1-5; maybe TRBD1 (5 bases). The CDR3 has 14 residues. The germline V gene has CDR1 SNHLY and CDR2 FYNNEI. Trimming left V 6 bases short and J 2 bases short, with 11 bases between. CDR3 protein: CASRGDSGNQPQHF. The CDR3 DNA reads TGTGCCAGCAGGGGGGATTCGGGCAATCAGCCCCAGCATTTT.

This clonotype came up a few times. The chain links TRBV10-2 to TRBJ2-1; D is uncertain. CDR1 and CDR2 from the germline V gene are WSHSY and SAAADI. This CDR3 has 11 amino acids. V lost 4 bases, J lost 7 bases, and 5 bases lay in between. CDR3 in amino acids: CASSVINEQFF. As DNA, the CDR3 is TGCGCCAGCAGTGTAATTAATGAGCAGTTCTTC.

In this sample, this clonotype turned up many times. The chain links TRBV7-9 to TRBJ1-4, with 7 bases that match TRBD1. V dropped 3 bases and J dropped 2; count of bases not matched to a gene: 3. The CDR3 is 15 residues long. In germline, CDR1 is SEHNR, CDR2 FQNEAQ (reference sequence). The CDR3 protein is CASSFPGGTNEKLFF. In DNA form, the CDR3 reads TGTGCCAGCAGCTTCCCAGGGGGGACTAATGAAAAACTGTTTTTT. The whole variable domain, remainder taken from reference TRBV7-9 and TRBJ1-4, is DTGVSQNPRHKITKRGQNVTFRCDPISEHNRLYWYRQTLGQGPEFLTYFQNEAQLEKSRLLSDRFSAERPKGSFSTLEIQRTEQGDSAMYLCASSFPGGTNEKLFFGSGTQLSVL.

This clonotype occurred many times. This rearrangement joins TRBV28 to TRBJ2-3; TRBD2 matches 7 bases. Looked up from germline, CDR1 is MDHEN and CDR2 is SYDVKM. This CDR3 spans 17 amino acids. The trim removed 5 bases at V and 4 bases at J, leaving 15 bases unmatched. CDR3 bases: TGTGCCAGCAGTCCGCTGCGGGAGAAGATACACGCAGATACGCAGTATTTT. Its protein is CASSPLREKIHADTQYF.

The sample holds many counts of this clonotype. This chain connects TRBV7-7 to TRBJ2-5, with 11 bases lining up with TRBD2. CDR3 size: 17 residues. The germline V gene encodes CDR1 SSHAT and CDR2 FNYEAQ (reference sequence). The V and J ends lost 0 bases and 5 bases, in that order; junction bases with no gene match: 8. Written as DNA, the CDR3 is TGTGCCAGCAGCTTAGCTGGGACTAGCGGAGCGGGGGAGACCCAGTACTTC. Amino acid sequence: CASSLAGTSGAGETQYF. Based on the CDR3 plus reference TRBV7-7 and TRBJ2-5, the full variable domain is GAGVSQSPRYKVTKRGQDVTLRCDPISSHATLYWYQQALGQGPEFLTYFNYEAQPDKSGLPSDRFSAERPEGSISTLTIQRTEQRDSAMYRCASSLAGTSGAGETQYFGPGTRLLVL.

By sample fraction, this clonotype is medium-sized. The V gene is TRBV20-1, the J gene TRBJ1-1; 7 nucleotides agree with TRBD1. V was pared by 0 bases and J by 4 bases, with 2 bases of the junction left unmatched. The CDR3 covers 13 residues. Germline assignment: CDR1 DFQATT and CDR2 SNEGSKA (reference sequence). This chain's CDR3 is CSARDDRATEAFF. CDR3 bases: TGCAGTGCTAGAGACGACAGGGCCACTGAAGCTTTCTTT.

This clonotype ranks as medium-sized. The J gene is TRBJ1-1, the V gene TRBV5-1; 7 nucleotides line up with TRBD1. Germline CDR1 reads SGHRS; CDR2 reads YFSETQ. This CDR3 spans 17 amino acids. Germline trimming cut 4 bases from V and 1 base from J; bases unmatched to any gene: 13. CDR3: CASSGGVGTERNTEAFF. CDR3 coding DNA: TGCGCCAGCAGCGGGGGCGTTGGGACAGAAAGGAACACTGAAGCTTTCTTT.

The chain employs TRBV11-2 and TRBJ2-7; D gene unclear. This CDR3 is built from 13 residues. Trimming shortened V by 0 bases and J by 1 base, and 4 bases separated the two germline ends. Looked up from germline, CDR1 is SGHAT and CDR2 is FQNNGV. CDR3 protein: CASSLEVSYEQYF. The CDR3, as DNA: TGTGCCAGCAGCTTAGAGGTTTCCTACGAGCAGTACTTC.

This clonotype has a single count. A much larger clonotype is one base distant, so this may be a read error. The genes are TRBV6-5 and TRBJ1-1, with 8 nucleotides matching TRBD1. The germline V gene encodes CDR1 MNHEY and CDR2 SVGAGI. The CDR3 is 14 amino acids. The CDR3 here is CASSRTGRYTGAFF. CDR3 coding DNA: TGTGCCAGCAGTCGGACAGGGCGGTACACTGGAGCTTTCTTT.

This clonotype appeared many times. The chain is built from TRBV27 and TRBJ1-1; D unclear. V lost 3 bases to trimming and J lost 7 bases, with 9 bases between them. The CDR3 loop spans 12 amino acids. Per germline, CDR1 MNHEY and CDR2 SMNVEV (reference sequence). This chain's CDR3 is CASSFNGFEAFF. DNA of the CDR3: TGTGCCAGCAGTTTTAACGGGTTTGAAGCTTTCTTT.

Many counts were recorded for this clonotype. The CDR3 protein is CSGYRGRETQYF. The CDR3 DNA reads as TGCAGCGGCTACAGGGGTCGGGAGACCCAGTACTTC. The rearrangement uses TRBV29-1 and TRBJ2-5; 7 bases line up with TRBD1. Germline CDR1 and CDR2: SQVTM and ANQGSEA. Trimming at V came to 7 bases and at J to 5 bases, leaving 7 bases not matched to a gene. The CDR3 consists of 12 residues.

This clonotype has a count of ten or more. The gene calls are TRBV29-1 and TRBJ2-5, with D possibly TRBD2 on 6 matching bases. V shed 2 bases and J shed 5 bases, with 12 bases lying between them. Germline assignment: CDR1 SQVTM and CDR2 ANQGSEA. The CDR3 totals 13 residues. The CDR3 DNA sequence: TGCAGCGTTGAACGGGGGAGGTTGGAGACCCAGTACTTC. Translating it yields CSVERGRLETQYF.

The CDR3 here is CASSPGAGLTDTQYF. CDR3 sequence (DNA): TGCGCCAGCAGCCCGGGAGCGGGACTCACAGATACGCAGTATTTT. This chain connects TRBV5-1 to TRBJ2-3; 7 bases are shared with TRBD2. The CDR3 runs 15 residues. J lost 2 bases, V lost 4 bases, and 7 bases had no gene match. The germline V gene has CDR1 SGHRS and CDR2 YFSETQ.

The chain carries TRBV20-1 and TRBJ2-4, with 7 bases lining up with TRBD1. The CDR3 has 17 amino acids. The ends lost 8 bases at V and 0 bases at J; junction bases unmatched: 16. Germline V gives CDR1 DFQATT, CDR2 SNEGSKA (reference sequence). The CDR3 region has the DNA TGCAGTACGCATATCCCGGGACAGACCTTAGCCAAAAACATTCAGTACTTC. It specifies CSTHIPGQTLAKNIQYF.

Relative to its sample, this clonotype is medium-sized. The chain joins TRBV18 to TRBJ2-7; 8 nucleotides align to TRBD1. Germline values: CDR1 KGHSH, CDR2 LQKENI. The J segment lost 3 bases and the V segment lost 10 bases, leaving 11 bases of the junction unmatched. This CDR3 is built from 14 residues. The CDR3 bases are TGTGCCACCAGGAATGACAGGGGAGACTACGAGCAGTACTTC. Translated, it gives CATRNDRGDYEQYF.

This clonotype qualifies as medium-sized (0.01 to 0.1%). The rearrangement uses TRBV28 and TRBJ2-5; 8 nucleotides agree with TRBD1. CDR1 is MDHEN, CDR2 SYDVKM, per germline. The CDR3 runs 14 residues. J was trimmed by 4 bases and V by 4 bases; bases with no gene match: 5. Written as DNA, the CDR3 is TGTGCCAGCAGTTCCCAGGACAGGGCAGAGACCCAGTACTTC. Translated, it gives CASSSQDRAETQYF.

This clonotype was seen a few times. V is TRBV7-9 and J is TRBJ2-1, with D unresolved. V dropped 7 bases and J dropped 4 bases, with 17 bases sitting between them. The CDR3 is 15 residues long. Looked up from germline, CDR1 is SEHNR and CDR2 is FQNEAQ (reference sequence). The CDR3 loop reads CASTPARGRYNEQFF. Written as DNA, the CDR3 is TGTGCCAGCACTCCAGCCCGAGGACGTTACAATGAGCAGTTCTTC.

This clonotype occurred many times. This sequence joins TRBV20-1 and TRBJ1-4, with 9 bases fitting TRBD1. The V gene end was trimmed by 2 bases and the J gene end by 0 bases; junction bases not matched to a gene: 10. This CDR3 region has 18 residues. Germline V CDR1 and CDR2: DFQATT, SNEGSKA (reference sequence). In DNA, the CDR3 is TGCAGTGCTAGACCCGGGACAGGGACTTATGCAACTAATGAAAAACTGTTTTTT. Its protein product is CSARPGTGTYATNEKLFF.

The V call is TRBV3-1, the J call TRBJ2-5; D is uncertain. The CDR3 is made up of 15 amino acids. The germline gives CDR1 LGHDT, CDR2 YNNKEL (reference sequence). Trimming shortened V by 0 bases and J by 3 bases, and 11 bases separated the two germline ends. CDR3 loop: CASSQDGGLEETQYF. CDR3 DNA: TGTGCCAGCAGCCAAGATGGTGGCCTAGAAGAGACCCAGTACTTC.

This clonotype is categorized as medium-sized. V is TRBV18 and J is TRBJ2-3; D is perhaps TRBD2 (5 bases). The CDR3 has 15 amino acids. Trimming shortened V by 6 bases and J by 3 bases, and 16 bases separated the two germline ends. Looked up from germline, CDR1 is KGHSH and CDR2 is LQKENI. Written as DNA, the CDR3 is TGTGCCAGCTCTTCGAAGGGAGTAGGTACAGATACGCAGTATTTT. Translation: CASSSKGVGTDTQYF. Full variable domain (outside the CDR3, taken from reference TRBV18 and TRBJ2-3): NAGVMQNPRHLVRRRGQEARLRCSPMKGHSHVYWYRQLPEEGLKFMVYLQKENIIDESGMPKERFSAEFPKEGPSILRIQQVVRGDSAAYFCASSSKGVGTDTQYFGPGTRLTVL.